The 15 T cell receptor beta chains listed next were all sequenced from one sample in a study of T cell responses to AZD1222 COVID-19 vaccine (dated by TCRdb to about 2021). Sample time point, as interpreted from the label and publication: about 28 days (+/-7) after the second vaccine dose. Library method: the immunoSEQ multiplex PCR assay. TCRdb holds this immuneACCESS table with in-frame rearrangements only. Some clones are missing; in checked studies, unresolved V genes explain under half, and the rest has no known cause. The sample profile shows roughly 180,000 clones; about nine tenths of them were found once. The ten largest make up roughly 3.5% of the sample. Sequenced material: peripheral blood, taken 28 days after the second AZD1222 dose. Receptors were obtained from an adult who received the AZD1222 COVID-19 vaccine.

The rearrangement uses TRBV3-1 (or the pseudogene TRBV3-2) and TRBJ2-4, with D hard to call. V was pared by 3 bases and J by 4 bases, with 19 bases between. This CDR3 spans 17 amino acids. Germline assignment: CDR1 LGHDT and CDR2 YNNKEL (reference sequence). Written as DNA, the CDR3 is TGTGCCAGCAGCCAGGGCGGTCCCATTTGCAAAAAAAACATTCAGTACTTC. It yields the protein CASSQGGPICKKNIQYF.

The rearrangement joins TRBV5-1 to TRBJ1-4, with 8 bases matching TRBD1. The junction had 8 bases not matched to a gene; V was cut back by 5 bases and J by 5 bases. Germline V gene sequence: CDR1 SGHRS, CDR2 YFSETQ. The CDR3 runs to 15 residues. The CDR3, as DNA: TGCGCCAGCAGAAATAGTCGGACAGGGAATGAAAAACTGTTTTTT. As protein: CASRNSRTGNEKLFF.

V and J are TRBV30 and TRBJ2-1; D unclear. The CDR3 has 11 amino acids. Trimming removed 7 bases from V and 8 bases from J, with 12 bases in between. Germline CDR1 reads GTSNPN; CDR2 reads SVGIG (reference sequence). The DNA of the CDR3 is TGTGCCTCGCACACTTGGGATGAGCAGTTCTTC. The encoded protein is CASHTWDEQFF.

The chain uses TRBV19 and TRBJ1-2; 8 bases are a match to TRBD1. This CDR3 is 16 amino acids long. The germline V gene encodes CDR1 LNHDA and CDR2 SQIVND (reference sequence). With V trimmed by 0 bases and J by 3 bases, 6 bases remained unmatched. The CDR3 loop is CASSIDLPGQDYGYTF. CDR3 bases: TGTGCCAGTAGTATAGATCTCCCGGGACAGGACTATGGCTACACCTTC.

The chain couples TRBV18 to TRBJ1-6; tentatively, D is TRBD1 (5 bases). Germline CDR1 and CDR2: KGHSH and LQKENI. The CDR3 sequence is 16 residues long. With 3 bases removed from V and 4 bases from J, the gap between germline ends came to 13 bases. The CDR3 DNA is TGTGCCAGCTCACCCCGCGACAGCTCTTATAATTCACCCCTCCACTTT. Residues: CASSPRDSSYNSPLHF.

The chain carries TRBV5-8 and TRBJ1-3, with D uncertain. The CDR3 loop spans 16 amino acids. V lost 1 base and J 0 bases, leaving 11 bases between the germline ends. The germline V gene has CDR1 SGHTS and CDR2 YDEGEE. CDR3 region: CASSLYAGLSGNTIYF. The DNA for the CDR3 is TGTGCCAGCAGCTTGTACGCCGGACTCTCTGGAAACACCATATATTTT.

The gene calls are TRBV3-1 (or the pseudogene TRBV3-2) and TRBJ2-4; the match to TRBD2 covers 8 bases. The V and J ends lost 5 bases and 1 base, in that order; junction bases with no gene match: 10. The CDR3 has 17 amino acids. CDR1 is LGHDT, CDR2 YNNKEL, per germline (reference sequence). The chain's CDR3 is CASSSRGGSGAKNIQYF. As DNA, the CDR3 is TGTGCCAGCAGCAGCCGGGGGGGGTCCGGTGCCAAAAACATTCAGTACTTC.

CDR3 in amino acids: CASSKTRDEQFF. The CDR3 DNA reads as TGTGCCAGCAGTAAAACCAGGGATGAGCAGTTCTTC. The V call is TRBV12-3 or TRBV12-4, the J call TRBJ2-1, with D perhaps matching TRBD1 (5 bases). V was trimmed by 5 bases and J by 8 bases, leaving 10 bases between them. This CDR3 spans 12 amino acids.

This chain connects TRBV11-2 to TRBJ1-6, with 9 bases matching TRBD1. CDR1 is SGHAT and CDR2 is FQNNGV in the germline V gene. J was trimmed by 12 bases and V by 3 bases; bases with no gene match: 3. This CDR3 has 13 amino acids. The CDR3 sequence is CASSLGQGRPLHF. The CDR3 region has the DNA TGTGCCAGCAGCTTGGGACAGGGAAGACCCCTCCACTTT.

The CDR3: CASGAKAGYEQYF. The CDR3, as DNA: TGTGCCAGCGGGGCCAAAGCGGGCTACGAGCAGTACTTC. The chain has TRBV6-6 and TRBJ2-7, with D maybe TRBD2 (6 bases). V dropped 8 bases and J dropped 3 bases, with 14 bases sitting between them. The CDR3 consists of 13 residues. Germline CDR1 is MNHNY and CDR2 is SVGAGI (reference sequence).

The V gene is TRBV28, the J gene TRBJ2-1, with no clear D. Germline V CDR1 and CDR2: MDHEN, SYDVKM. The ends were cut back, 10 bases at V and 2 bases at J, with 6 bases in the middle. This CDR3 contains 11 residues. For the CDR3, the DNA is TGTGCCACCCCGACCTACAATGAGCAGTTCTTC. Its translation is CATPTYNEQFF. Combining the CDR3 with reference TRBV28 and TRBJ2-1 gives the whole variable domain DVKVTQSSRYLVKRTGEKVFLECVQDMDHENMFWYRQDPGLGLRLIYFSYDVKMKEKGDIPEGYSVSREKKERFSLILESASTNQTSMYLCATPTYNEQFFGPGTRLTVL.

This rearrangement joins TRBV6-5 to TRBJ2-3; D may be TRBD1 (6 bases). Per germline, CDR1 MNHEY and CDR2 SVGAGI. This CDR3 region has 16 residues. With 2 bases removed from V and 3 bases from J, the gap between germline ends came to 15 bases. The DNA for the CDR3 is TGTGCCAGCAGTTACGAGTGGGGGCGCCGGACAGATACGCAGTATTTT. Amino acid sequence: CASSYEWGRRTDTQYF.

This rearrangement joins TRBV10-3 to TRBJ1-2, with D hard to call. The CDR3 contains 15 residues. From germline, CDR1 is ENHRY and CDR2 SYGVKD. V was pared by 0 bases and J by 3 bases, with 11 bases between. CDR3 protein: CAISESVGTDYGYTF. CDR3 sequence (DNA): TGTGCCATCAGTGAGTCCGTCGGAACAGACTATGGCTACACCTTC.

This clone has a single count. The genes are TRBV28 and TRBJ1-4; possible D gene TRBD1, 6 bases. V lost 7 bases and J lost 3, with 15 bases in between. The length of the CDR3 is 15 residues. The V gene's germline CDR1 is MDHEN and CDR2 SYDVKM. CDR3 protein: CASISGGAANEKLFF. As DNA, the CDR3 is TGTGCCAGCATATCTGGGGGGGCGGCTAATGAAAAACTGTTTTTT.

The chain combines TRBV5-4 with TRBJ2-1; D not resolved. There are 14 residues in the CDR3. The germline gives CDR1 SGHNT, CDR2 YYREEE (reference sequence). The V end was cut by 7 bases, the J end by 5 bases, with 16 bases between. CDR3 DNA sequence: TGTGCCAGCCGCCCAACCGGACCTAACAATGAGCAGTTCTTC. Its translation is CASRPTGPNNEQFF.